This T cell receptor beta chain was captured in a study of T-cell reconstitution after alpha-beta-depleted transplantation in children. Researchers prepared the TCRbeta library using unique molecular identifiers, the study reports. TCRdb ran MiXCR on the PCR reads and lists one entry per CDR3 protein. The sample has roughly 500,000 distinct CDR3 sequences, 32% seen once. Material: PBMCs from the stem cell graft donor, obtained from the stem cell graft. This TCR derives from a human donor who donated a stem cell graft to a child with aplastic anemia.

The CDR3 DNA is TGCGCCAGCAGCCAAGATCAGGCAGGGCCCTACGAGCAGTACTTC. Protein: CASSQDQAGPYEQYF. J is TRBJ2-7 and V is TRBV4-3; D is possibly TRBD1 (5 bases). Trimming removed 0 bases at V and 2 bases at J, with 11 bases between. CDR1 LGHNA and CDR2 YSLEER come from the germline V gene. The CDR3 totals 15 residues.